This record looks at one T cell receptor (beta chain) sequence and its context. Its antigen is not known. Trimming cost V 2 bases and J 5 bases, with 6 bases left between them. This CDR3 contains 12 residues. Germline V gene lookup returns CDR1 SEHNR and CDR2 FQNEAQ (reference sequence). During the collection period, no donor immune events like infections were recorded. These data come from a study of identifying expanded T cells in peripheral blood. TCRdb keeps only in-frame clones here, not all; method: immunoSEQ multiplex PCR. The sample has 80,000 to 90,000 clones, 89% seen once. General study findings and limits: Variance in clone template counts between approximately 2-week samples significantly increased with total template count across all healthy donors. Differentially abundant clones: 1 to 1.5 between replicates, 16.4 at about 13 days, 19 to 20 at four.

Specimen: blood. The receptor comes from a person between 18 and 69 years old in good health. The rearrangement links TRBV7-9 to TRBJ1-2; the D is unclear. The CDR3 DNA reads as TGTGCCAGCAGCTTAAACAGTTATGGCTACACCTTC. Translated, it gives CASSLNSYGYTF.